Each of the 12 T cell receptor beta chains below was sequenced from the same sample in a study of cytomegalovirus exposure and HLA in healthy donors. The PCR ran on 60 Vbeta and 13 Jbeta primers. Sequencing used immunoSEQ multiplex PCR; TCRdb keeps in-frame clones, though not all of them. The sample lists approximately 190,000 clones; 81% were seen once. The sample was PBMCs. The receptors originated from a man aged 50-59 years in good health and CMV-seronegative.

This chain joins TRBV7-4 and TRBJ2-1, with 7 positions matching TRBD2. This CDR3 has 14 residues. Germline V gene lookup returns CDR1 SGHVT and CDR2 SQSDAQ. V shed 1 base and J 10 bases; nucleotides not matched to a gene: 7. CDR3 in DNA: TGTGCCAGCAGCTTAGTTGGGGGGGTTGAGGAGCAGTTCTTC. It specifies CASSLVGGVEEQFF.

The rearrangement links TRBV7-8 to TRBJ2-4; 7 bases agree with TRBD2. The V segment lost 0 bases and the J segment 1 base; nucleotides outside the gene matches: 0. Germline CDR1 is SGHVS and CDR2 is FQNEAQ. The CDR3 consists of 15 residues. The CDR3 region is CASSLARGAKNIQYF. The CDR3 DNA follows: TGTGCCAGCAGCTTAGCGCGGGGGGCCAAAAACATTCAGTACTTC.

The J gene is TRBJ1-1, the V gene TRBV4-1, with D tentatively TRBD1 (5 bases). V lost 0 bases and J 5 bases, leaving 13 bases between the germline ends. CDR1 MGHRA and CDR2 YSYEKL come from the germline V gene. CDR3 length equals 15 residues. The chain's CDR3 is CASSQEGRGVTEAFF. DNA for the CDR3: TGCGCCAGCAGCCAAGAGGGTCGGGGGGTTACTGAAGCTTTCTTT.

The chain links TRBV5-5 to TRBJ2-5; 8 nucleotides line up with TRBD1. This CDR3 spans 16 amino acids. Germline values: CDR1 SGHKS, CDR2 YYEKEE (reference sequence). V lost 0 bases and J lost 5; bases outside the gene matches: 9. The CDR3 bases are TGTGCCAGCAGCTTGGTTGAGACAGGGGAGGTTGAGACCCAGTACTTC. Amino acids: CASSLVETGEVETQYF.

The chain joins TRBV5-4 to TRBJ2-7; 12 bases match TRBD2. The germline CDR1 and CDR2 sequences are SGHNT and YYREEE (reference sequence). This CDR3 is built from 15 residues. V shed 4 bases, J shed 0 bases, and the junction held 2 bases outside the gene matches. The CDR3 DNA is TGTGCCAGCAGCCCTAGCGGGGGGGCCTCCTACGAGCAGTACTTC. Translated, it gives CASSPSGGASYEQYF.

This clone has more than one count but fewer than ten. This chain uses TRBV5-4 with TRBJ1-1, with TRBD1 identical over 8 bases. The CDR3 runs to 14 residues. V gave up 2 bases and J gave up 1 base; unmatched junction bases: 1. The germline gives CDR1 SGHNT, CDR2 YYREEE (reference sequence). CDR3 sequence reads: CASSFDRGNTEAFF. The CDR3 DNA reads TGTGCCAGCAGCTTCGACAGGGGGAACACTGAAGCTTTCTTT.

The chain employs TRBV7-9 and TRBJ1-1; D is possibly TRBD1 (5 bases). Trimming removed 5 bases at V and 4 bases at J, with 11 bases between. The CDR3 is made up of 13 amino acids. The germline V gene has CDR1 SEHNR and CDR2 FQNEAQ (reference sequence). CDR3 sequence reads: CASSPGGFTEAFF. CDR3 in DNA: TGTGCCAGCAGCCCGGGGGGGTTCACTGAAGCTTTCTTT.

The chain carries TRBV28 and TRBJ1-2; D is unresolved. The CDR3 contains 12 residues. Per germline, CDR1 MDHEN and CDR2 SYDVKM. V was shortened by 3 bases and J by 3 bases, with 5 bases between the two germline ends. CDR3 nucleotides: TGTGCCAGCAGTTTTGAGGACTATGGCTACACCTTC. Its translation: CASSFEDYGYTF.

CDR3 in amino acids: CASSPPGQGVANEQFF. CDR3 DNA sequence: TGTGCCAGCTCACCACCGGGACAGGGAGTTGCAAATGAGCAGTTCTTC. V and J are TRBV18 and TRBJ2-1; 9 positions match TRBD1. CDR1 KGHSH and CDR2 LQKENI come from the germline V gene. The ends lost 0 bases at V and 7 bases at J; junction bases unmatched: 7. The CDR3 extends over 16 amino acids.

The CDR3 bases are TGTGCCAGCGCGAGGGCCCCGAACACTGAAGCTTTCTTT. It specifies CASARAPNTEAFF. The chain couples TRBV6-1 to TRBJ1-1; D not certain. Trimming stripped 8 bases from V and 1 base from J, with 11 bases between. Per germline, CDR1 MNHNS and CDR2 SASEGT. This CDR3 is 13 amino acids long.

The CDR3 protein is CASSQSQGSSYEQYF. The CDR3 bases are TGCGCCAGCAGCCAATCCCAGGGTAGCTCCTACGAGCAGTACTTC. J is TRBJ2-7 and V is TRBV4-3; a weak D match, TRBD1 (5 bases). This CDR3 has 15 residues. The V gene's germline CDR1 is LGHNA and CDR2 YSLEER. Trimming shortened V by 2 bases and J by 0 bases, and 11 bases separated the two germline ends.

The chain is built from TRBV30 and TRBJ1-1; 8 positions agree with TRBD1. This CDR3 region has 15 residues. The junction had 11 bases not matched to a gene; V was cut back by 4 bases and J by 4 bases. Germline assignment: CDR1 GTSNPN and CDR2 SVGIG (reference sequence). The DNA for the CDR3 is TGTGCCTGGACCTCGACAGGGGCTGGTATCACTGAAGCTTTCTTT. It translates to CAWTSTGAGITEAFF.